This passage covers 29 T cell receptor beta chains from one sample sequenced in a study of vaccination effects on CD4 cells after COVID-19. These receptors' antigens are unknown. Clones were read by immunoSEQ multiplex PCR, and TCRdb kept only the in-frame ones, dropping some. Among about 43,000 clones, around three quarters were seen once, and the ten largest hold 11%. Viral peptide pools were used in the ViraFEST assay to expand antigen-specific CD4+ T cells, and sequencing came afterward. Isolating CD4+ T cells followed roughly ten days of culture. Vaccinated participants had no history of SARS-CoV-2 infection and tested negative for nucleocapsid antibodies. Source: CD4+ T cells from PBMCs cultured with SARS-CoV-2 spike peptides, taken before COVID-19 vaccination. These receptors were collected from a human donor who received a COVID-19 vaccine.

V is TRBV30 and J is TRBJ1-5; a weak D match, TRBD1 (5 bases). The CDR3 sequence is 13 residues long. Trimming shortened V by 3 bases and J by 3 bases, and 9 bases separated the two germline ends. CDR1 and CDR2 (germline): GTSNPN, SVGIG (reference sequence). The CDR3 nucleotides read TGTGCCTGGAGGGAGGACAACAATCAGCCCCAGCATTTT. Its protein is CAWREDNNQPQHF.

The V and J genes are TRBV2 and TRBJ1-2; 9 bases align to TRBD1. Germline V lookup: CDR1 SNHLY, CDR2 FYNNEI. V trimming: 10 bases; J trimming: 7 bases; junction bases outside the gene matches: 10. The CDR3 runs 13 residues. CDR3 coding DNA: TGTGCCACCACACCGGGACAGGGTTTTGGCTACACCTTC. As protein: CATTPGQGFGYTF.

The V call is TRBV30, the J call TRBJ2-1; the D is unclear. The CDR3 is made up of 13 amino acids. V shed 2 bases and J shed 6 bases, with 11 bases lying between them. Germline CDR1 and CDR2: GTSNPN and SVGIG (reference sequence). This CDR3 is CAWSIGAGNEQFF. The CDR3 region has the DNA TGTGCCTGGAGTATCGGAGCCGGCAATGAGCAGTTCTTC.

There are a few counts of this clone. This chain joins TRBV29-1 and TRBJ1-1, with a tentative D call TRBD1 (5 bases). CDR3 length equals 14 residues. CDR1 is SQVTM, CDR2 ANQGSEA, per germline. Trimming removed 6 bases at V and 4 bases at J, with 18 bases between. The DNA of the CDR3 is TGCAGCGTAGAAAAACAGGCAAGTGGCACTGAAGCTTTCTTT. Its protein product is CSVEKQASGTEAFF.

The CDR3 region is CASRHNRGAYEQYV. CDR3 nucleotides: TGTGCCAGCAGGCATAACAGGGGGGCCTACGAGCAGTACGTC. The chain links TRBV6-5 to TRBJ2-7, with 8 bases matching TRBD1. This CDR3 has 14 residues. J was trimmed by 2 bases and V by 6 bases; bases with no gene match: 6. Germline CDR1 MNHEY, CDR2 SVGAGI.

This rearrangement joins TRBV29-1 to TRBJ2-3; TRBD2 might be the D (5 bases). Germline lookup yields CDR1 SQVTM and CDR2 ANQGSEA. V lost 6 bases and J 3 bases, leaving 16 bases between the germline ends. This CDR3 has 14 residues. In nucleotides, the CDR3 is TGCAGCGTCTTTACTAGTTTCGGGACAGATACGCAGTATTTT. Its translation is CSVFTSFGTDTQYF.

V gene TRBV9 combines with J gene TRBJ2-3, with 7 bases aligning to TRBD1. V gave up 4 bases and J gave up 7 bases; unmatched junction bases: 15. The germline CDR1 and CDR2 sequences are SGDLS and YYNGEE. The CDR3 is 16 amino acids. CDR3 residues: CASSPGDSRLGHTQYF. DNA of the CDR3: TGTGCCAGCAGCCCCGGGGACAGCCGGTTGGGACATACGCAGTATTTT. Full variable domain (missing parts from reference TRBV9 and TRBJ2-3): DSGVTQTPKHLITATGQRVTLRCSPRSGDLSVYWYQQSLDQGLQFLIQYYNGEERAKGNILERFSAQQFPDLHSELNLSSLELGDSALYFCASSPGDSRLGHTQYFGPGTRLTVL.

This sequence joins TRBV7-9 and TRBJ1-4, with D maybe TRBD1 (5 bases). The CDR3 is 15 residues long. V was pared by 1 base and J by 6 bases, with 12 bases between. CDR1 SEHNR and CDR2 FQNEAQ come from the germline V gene (reference sequence). The CDR3 loop is CASSLGAGWDEKLFF. CDR3 nucleotide sequence: TGTGCCAGCAGCTTAGGGGCAGGGTGGGATGAAAAACTGTTTTTT.

For the CDR3, the DNA is TGTGCCACTTCCAGGGGGGAGGCCCAGTACTTC. This gives the protein CATSRGEAQYF. The rearrangement links TRBV24-1 to TRBJ2-5; D might be TRBD1 (7 bases). Trimming took off 10 bases at V and 9 bases at J, with 14 bases between the two ends. The CDR3 length is 11 residues. The germline V gene has CDR1 KGHDR and CDR2 SFDVKD.

V is TRBV5-1 and J is TRBJ2-3; D gene unclear. Trimming stripped 0 bases from V and 2 bases from J, with 13 bases between. CDR1 SGHRS and CDR2 YFSETQ come from the germline V gene. This CDR3 has 16 residues. The CDR3 DNA sequence: TGCGCCAGCAGCTTGGGGCCAGCGAAGAACACAGATACGCAGTATTTT. It specifies CASSLGPAKNTDTQYF.

This clone was counted once. The V and J genes are TRBV18 and TRBJ2-7; 8 bases align to TRBD2. V was pared by 3 bases and J by 2 bases, with 12 bases of the junction left unmatched. Germline CDR1 is KGHSH and CDR2 is LQKENI. The CDR3 runs to 17 residues. The CDR3 is CASSPKGVSGGPYEQYV. The DNA for the CDR3 is TGTGCCAGCTCACCTAAAGGTGTGAGCGGGGGTCCCTACGAGCAGTACGTC.

The rearrangement uses TRBV6-5 and TRBJ2-7; TRBD1 agrees at 7 bases. CDR3 size: 15 residues. The V gene's germline CDR1 is MNHEY and CDR2 SVGAGI. Trimming took 4 bases from V and 0 from J; bases not matched to a gene: 6. CDR3 in amino acids: CASSFRDRNSYEQYV. The CDR3 region has the DNA TGTGCCAGCAGTTTCCGGGACAGAAACTCCTACGAGCAGTACGTC.

Only a few counts were recorded for this clone. The V call is TRBV6-1, the J call TRBJ1-5; tentative D call: TRBD1 (5 bases). V was trimmed by 3 bases and J by 6 bases, leaving 12 bases between them. The CDR3 is 14 residues long. The germline V gene has CDR1 MNHNS and CDR2 SASEGT. For the CDR3, the DNA is TGTGCCAGCAGTGAGGGACCTAGGGGTCAGCCCCAGCATTTT. This codes for CASSEGPRGQPQHF.

The rearrangement links TRBV5-1 to TRBJ1-2; D not certain. Trimming took off 0 bases at V and 6 bases at J, with 9 bases between the two ends. Germline V gene data show CDR1 as SGHRS and CDR2 as YFSETQ. This CDR3 has 13 residues. The CDR3: CASSLVGVHGYTF. The CDR3 region has the DNA TGCGCCAGCAGCTTGGTTGGGGTCCATGGCTACACCTTC.

This chain joins TRBV9 and TRBJ2-4; weak D call: TRBD2 (6 bases). Trimming removed 3 bases at V and 7 bases at J, with 14 bases between. Germline CDR1 is SGDLS and CDR2 is YYNGEE. The CDR3 length is 14 residues. This CDR3 is CASSESGRLNIQYF. The CDR3 DNA follows: TGTGCCAGCAGCGAATCAGGGAGGTTGAACATTCAGTACTTC.

The V gene is TRBV27, the J gene TRBJ2-5; 9 bases map to TRBD1. CDR1 and CDR2 (germline): MNHEY, SMNVEV (reference sequence). This CDR3 region has 14 residues. The V and J ends lost 5 bases and 6 bases, in that order; junction bases with no gene match: 7. The CDR3 DNA reads as TGTGCCAGCAGTGCGGACAGGGGCGGGAAGACCCAGTACTTC. Its protein product is CASSADRGGKTQYF.

V is TRBV27 and J is TRBJ1-6, with D hard to call. Trimming removed 6 bases from V and 7 bases from J, with 16 bases in between. Looked up from germline, CDR1 is MNHEY and CDR2 is SMNVEV (reference sequence). CDR3 size: 15 residues. CDR3 in DNA: TGTGCCAGCAGCCTAGGGAGGCGGGCGAATTCACCCCTCCACTTT. Amino acid sequence: CASSLGRRANSPLHF.

The chain employs TRBV29-1 and TRBJ1-6, with 8 positions matching TRBD1. The junction had 4 bases not matched to a gene; V was cut back by 5 bases and J by 10 bases. The CDR3 is 12 residues long. Germline-derived CDR1 and CDR2 are SQVTM and ANQGSEA. The CDR3 is CSVSQGGSPLHF. The DNA of the CDR3 is TGCAGCGTTTCACAGGGGGGCTCACCCCTCCACTTT. Based on the CDR3 plus reference TRBV29-1 and TRBJ1-6, the full variable domain is SAVISQKPSRDICQRGTSLTIQCQVDSQVTMMFWYRQQPGQSLTLIATANQGSEATYESGFVIDKFPISRPNLTFSTLTVSNMSPEDSSIYLCSVSQGGSPLHFGNGTRLTVT.

V is TRBV11-2 and J is TRBJ1-5; weak D call: TRBD1 (5 bases). The V gene lost 4 bases and the J gene lost 3 bases, with 10 bases spanning the gap. The CDR3 length is 14 residues. CDR1 is SGHAT, CDR2 FQNNGV, per germline. For the CDR3, the DNA is TGTGCCAGCAGCTCCGACAGAGACAATCAGCCCCAGCATTTT. Translated: CASSSDRDNQPQHF.

The chain links TRBV2 to TRBJ2-7; maybe TRBD2 (6 bases). Germline V gene sequence: CDR1 SNHLY, CDR2 FYNNEI. V was shortened by 9 bases and J by 0 bases, with 12 bases between the two germline ends. This CDR3 spans 13 amino acids. The CDR3: CASRREVSYEQYV. The CDR3, as DNA: TGTGCCAGTCGGAGGGAGGTCTCCTACGAGCAGTACGTC.

The chain combines TRBV6-1 with TRBJ2-7; D unresolved. The CDR3 contains 17 residues. Germline loops: CDR1 MNHNS, CDR2 SASEGT. Trimming left V 2 bases short and J 5 bases short, with 22 bases between. The CDR3: CASSESWSYSRSNEQYV. The CDR3 coding sequence is TGTGCCAGCAGTGAATCGTGGTCGTATAGCCGGTCCAACGAGCAGTACGTC.

The chain joins TRBV19 to TRBJ2-6; 9 bases agree with TRBD1. Trimming at V came to 6 bases and at J to 2 bases, leaving 5 bases not matched to a gene. This CDR3 has 16 amino acids. Germline loops: CDR1 LNHDA, CDR2 SQIVND (reference sequence). This chain's CDR3 is CASRGQGVPGANVLTF. CDR3 DNA sequence: TGTGCCAGTAGGGGACAGGGCGTTCCTGGGGCCAACGTCCTGACTTTC.

The chain links TRBV18 to TRBJ1-1; possibly TRBD1 for D (6 bases). Germline V gives CDR1 KGHSH, CDR2 LQKENI. The germline V and J ends were trimmed by 3 bases and 0 bases, with 14 bases remaining between them. This CDR3 spans 16 amino acids. The CDR3 is CASSPTEGQLNTEAFF. CDR3 in DNA: TGTGCCAGCTCACCGACTGAAGGACAGTTGAACACTGAAGCTTTCTTT.

J is TRBJ1-5 and V is TRBV30, with D unresolved. The CDR3 consists of 13 residues. The V gene lost 0 bases and the J gene lost 0 bases, with 3 bases spanning the gap. Germline loops: CDR1 GTSNPN, CDR2 SVGIG (reference sequence). The CDR3 spells CAWSVRSNQPQHF. The CDR3 nucleotides read TGTGCCTGGAGTGTGCGTAGCAATCAGCCCCAGCATTTT. Combining the CDR3 with reference TRBV30 and TRBJ1-5 gives the whole variable domain SQTIHQWPATLVQPVGSPLSLECTVEGTSNPNLYWYRQAAGRGLQLLFYSVGIGQISSEVPQNLSASRPQDRQFILSSKKLLLSDSGFYLCAWSVRSNQPQHFGDGTRLSIL.

This clone came up a few times. V and J are TRBV9 and TRBJ1-2, with unresolved D. The germline V and J ends were trimmed by 4 bases and 8 bases, with 15 bases remaining between them. Germline V CDR1 and CDR2: SGDLS, YYNGEE. The CDR3 has 13 residues. CDR3 sequence reads: CASSTPGVAGYTF. CDR3 sequence (DNA): TGTGCCAGCAGCACCCCGGGAGTGGCAGGCTACACCTTC.

In DNA form, the CDR3 reads TGTGCCAGTAGTTCCAGGGGGGGAAGGGGTACGGTAGCCAAAAACATTCAGTACTTC. Encoded protein: CASSSRGGRGTVAKNIQYF. V and J are TRBV19 and TRBJ2-4, with D tentatively TRBD1 or TRBD2 (7 bases each). The CDR3 runs 19 residues. CDR1 is LNHDA, CDR2 SQIVND, per germline (reference sequence). V lost 5 bases and J 0 bases, leaving 23 bases between the germline ends.

This clone was seen once. V usage is TRBV5-1 and J usage is TRBJ2-2, with D possibly TRBD2 on 6 matching bases. V lost 6 bases, J lost 2 bases, and 17 bases lay in between. The length of the CDR3 is 16 residues. Per germline, CDR1 SGHRS and CDR2 YFSETQ. This CDR3 reads CASTLLALPNTGELFF. In nucleotides, the CDR3 is TGCGCCAGCACCCTCCTAGCGCTACCAAACACCGGGGAGCTGTTTTTT.

The DNA of the CDR3 is TGCGCCAGCAGCTTGTCTGGGACAGGGGATCCCCCTTATGGCTACACCTTC. It specifies CASSLSGTGDPPYGYTF. This sequence joins TRBV5-1 and TRBJ1-2, with 10 bases matching TRBD1. This CDR3 contains 17 residues. The V segment lost 1 base and the J segment 5 bases; nucleotides outside the gene matches: 11. The germline V gene has CDR1 SGHRS and CDR2 YFSETQ.

The rearrangement uses TRBV7-2 and TRBJ2-3; maybe TRBD2 (5 bases). Looked up from germline, CDR1 is SGHTA and CDR2 is FQGNSA. V lost 3 bases and J 0 bases, leaving 10 bases between the germline ends. The length of the CDR3 is 15 residues. CDR3 amino acids: CASSFTGLSTDTQYF. The CDR3 coding sequence is TGTGCCAGCAGCTTCACGGGGTTGAGCACAGATACGCAGTATTTT.